Below, 9 T cell receptor beta chains from the same sample are listed, as sequenced in a study of blood T cell repertoires in COVID-19 (dated by TCRdb to the early 2020s). Libraries were built with the immunoSEQ multiplex PCR assay. TCRdb stores this immuneACCESS table with in-frame sequences only. Part of the clones is absent; in the studies checked, under half of the shortfall reflects unresolved V genes, and no reason is known for the rest. This sample gives hundreds of thousands of clones in total; 87% of them show up just once. The ten largest clones take up roughly 6.3% of the sample. The specimen was peripheral blood. The receptors come from a woman aged 45 to 65 with COVID-19, enrolled during active disease.

The chain couples TRBV27 to TRBJ2-7; 7 positions match TRBD1. This CDR3 is built from 15 residues. Unmatched junction bases numbered 4, after V lost 2 bases and J lost 0 bases. Germline V CDR1 and CDR2: MNHEY, SMNVEV (reference sequence). The CDR3 DNA reads as TGTGCCAGCAGTTTACAGGGGGAATTCTCCTACGAGCAGTACTTC. Amino acid sequence: CASSLQGEFSYEQYF.

This clone was observed a single time. The V gene is TRBV7-2, the J gene TRBJ1-2; TRBD1 matches 8 bases. CDR1 and CDR2 from the germline V gene are SGHTA and FQGNSA. V gave up 1 base and J gave up 7 bases; unmatched junction bases: 8. The length of the CDR3 is 15 residues. Here the CDR3 DNA reads TGTGCCAGCAGCTTAGGGGGACAGGTCCGTTCTGGCTACACCTTC. Its translation is CASSLGGQVRSGYTF. Variable domain in full (rest from reference TRBV7-2 and TRBJ1-2): GAGVSQSPSNKVTEKGKDVELRCDPISGHTALYWYRQSLGQGLEFLIYFQGNSAPDKSGLPSDRFSAERTGGSVSTLTIQRTQQEDSAVYLCASSLGGQVRSGYTFGSGTRLTVV.

The J gene is TRBJ2-7, the V gene TRBV6-2 or TRBV6-3; 9 bases are a match to TRBD2. J lost 2 bases, V lost 3 bases, and 17 bases had no gene match. The CDR3 length is 19 residues. From germline, CDR1 is MNHEY and CDR2 SVGEGT. CDR3 coding DNA: TGTGCCAGCAGTTATCCGATCCAGGGGCTAGCGGGAAAAGCCTACGAGCAGTACTTC. Amino acids: CASSYPIQGLAGKAYEQYF.

The rearrangement joins TRBV6-5 to TRBJ1-2; TRBD1 aligns across 7 bases. V trimming: 1 base; J trimming: 2 bases; junction bases outside the gene matches: 1. CDR1 MNHEY and CDR2 SVGAGI come from the germline V gene. The CDR3 spans 14 residues. The CDR3 spells CASSYLTGNYGYTF. The DNA for the CDR3 is TGTGCCAGCAGTTACTTGACAGGGAACTATGGCTACACCTTC.

This chain joins TRBV7-9 and TRBJ2-7, with a weak D call TRBD2 (5 bases). V dropped 1 base and J dropped 1 base, with 11 bases sitting between them. The CDR3 spans 15 residues. Germline V gene lookup returns CDR1 SEHNR and CDR2 FQNEAQ (reference sequence). In nucleotides, the CDR3 is TGTGCCAGCAGCTTAGGAGGGTTTCGGTCCTACGAGCAGTACTTC. It codes for CASSLGGFRSYEQYF.

The rearrangement links TRBV3-1 (or the pseudogene TRBV3-2) to TRBJ2-1; 12 nucleotides agree with TRBD2. The V segment lost 0 bases and the J segment 0 bases; nucleotides outside the gene matches: 12. Germline CDR1 LGHDT, CDR2 YNNKEL (reference sequence). The CDR3 totals 21 residues. CDR3 sequence: CASSQDRRLAGVVSSYNEQFF. CDR3 DNA sequence: TGTGCCAGCAGCCAAGATCGTCGACTAGCGGGAGTGGTGAGCTCCTACAATGAGCAGTTCTTC.

J is TRBJ1-1 and V is TRBV4-2; possible D gene TRBD1, 5 bases. This CDR3 comprises 15 residues. CDR1 and CDR2 from the germline V gene are LGHNA and YNFKEQ. Trimming pared 3 bases from V and 1 base from J, leaving 12 bases between. The CDR3 coding sequence is TGTGCCAGCAGCCAGGGGGGGTGGACGAACACTGAAGCTTTCTTT. This encodes CASSQGGWTNTEAFF.

This clone was seen only once. The chain employs TRBV9 and TRBJ2-3; 14 bases are a match to TRBD2. Germline V gene lookup returns CDR1 SGDLS and CDR2 YYNGEE. With 2 bases clipped from V and 3 bases from J, the junction kept 5 bases outside the gene matches. This CDR3 has 17 residues. CDR3: CASSVGTSGRGTDTQYF. The CDR3 DNA reads as TGTGCCAGCAGCGTGGGGACTAGCGGGAGAGGAACAGATACGCAGTATTTT.

This clone was seen repeatedly, ten times or more. The rearrangement joins TRBV7-9 to TRBJ2-2; 8 nucleotides match TRBD2. This CDR3 has 15 residues. The germline gives CDR1 SEHNR, CDR2 FQNEAQ (reference sequence). Trimming took 5 bases from V and 6 from J; bases not matched to a gene: 8. CDR3 protein: CASSPIGLAAGELFF. CDR3 DNA sequence: TGTGCCAGCAGCCCAATCGGACTAGCTGCCGGGGAGCTGTTTTTT.